The present T cell receptor (beta chain) was sequenced within a study of beta chain features in type 1 diabetes. Overall study: All samples combined gave 107,917,701 sorted cells for examination. Whole-study findings and limits: Whatever favoring of shorter templates PCR might show would apply equally to patients and controls. Junctions at VDJ sites from type 1 diabetes patients had fewer insertions and more deletions.

Each of the sorted populations had a purity greater than 98%. The entirety of the isolated RNA underwent reverse transcription, so expressed TCRB transcripts were sequenced. The method was immunoSEQ multiplex PCR; TCRdb's version includes in-frame clones alone and lacks a portion of them. The table shows 620,000 or so clones, with roughly a sixth occurring only once. This clone was picked up a small number of times. Antigen unknown. This TCR came from a man aged 18-30 years in good health. The sequencing input was naive CD4+ T cells from blood.

As DNA, the CDR3 is TGTGCCAGCATTAGGACAGGGCGGAATCAGCCCCAGCATTTT. This sequence encodes CASIRTGRNQPQHF. The rearrangement links TRBV6-1 to TRBJ1-5; 8 positions match TRBD1. Germline V lookup: CDR1 MNHNS, CDR2 SASEGT. After removal of 7 bases from V and 4 bases from J, the junction contained 6 bases not matched to a gene. CDR3 length equals 14 residues.